Listed here are 27 T cell receptor beta chains from one sample, sequenced in a study of T cell clonality in common variable immunodeficiency. Libraries were prepared by immunoSEQ multiplex PCR; TCRdb keeps only in-frame clonotypes and omits some of them. The profile covers about 34,000 clones, none occurring a single time. The sample consisted of peripheral blood mononuclear cells. Receptors were obtained from a person aged 18 to 70 in good health.

This clone has at least ten counts. The CDR3 end falls 3 residues outside the read, so it is completed with the germline J gene. V usage is TRBV7-9 and J usage is TRBJ1-2, with D possibly TRBD1 on 6 matching bases. V was clipped by 5 bases and J by 1 base, with 8 bases between them. CDR3 size: 13 residues. Germline CDR1 SEHNR, CDR2 FQNEAQ (reference sequence). CDR3 amino acids: CASSADSNYGYTF. Incomplete CDR3 DNA: TGTGCCAGCAGCGCGGACAGTAACTATGGC.

This clone has at least ten counts. Sequencing ends 3 residues short of the CDR3 end; the germline J gene provides the rest. The V call is TRBV18, the J call TRBJ2-1; unclear D gene. The CDR3 extends over 14 amino acids. V was pared by 0 bases and J by 2 bases, with 5 bases between. Germline CDR1 reads KGHSH; CDR2 reads LQKENI. CDR3 bases read: TGTGCCAGCTCACCACCGGCCACCTACAATGAG. It is translated as CASSPPATYNE. The full CDR3 is CASSPPATYNEQFF.

This clone was seen at least ten times. The read is 3 residues too short to cover the CDR3 end, so that end is filled in from the germline J gene. The rearrangement links TRBV7-9 to TRBJ2-7; D is possibly TRBD2 (5 bases). Per the germline V gene, CDR1 is SEHNR and CDR2 is FQNEAQ (reference sequence). The ends were cut back, 1 base at V and 3 bases at J, with 10 bases in the middle. CDR3 length equals 14 residues. The sequenced CDR3 bases are TGTGCCAGCAGCTTAGGGGGTGCGGGCTACGAG. It encodes CASSLGGAGYE. The entire CDR3 reads CASSLGGAGYEQYF. The variable domain in full, completed from reference TRBV7-9 and TRBJ2-7, reads DTGVSQNPRHKITKRGQNVTFRCDPISEHNRLYWYRQTLGQGPEFLTYFQNEAQLEKSRLLSDRFSAERPKGSFSTLEIQRTEQGDSAMYLCASSLGGAGYEQYFGPGTRLTVT.

This clone occurred many times. At one end, the junction sequence differs from germline, possibly due to a read error. The read ends 3 residues shy of where the CDR3 ends; the end is completed using the germline J gene. The chain links TRBV4-2 to TRBJ2-7; 12 nucleotides agree with TRBD2. The CDR3 has 16 residues. The germline V gene encodes CDR1 LGHNA and CDR2 YNFKEQ. The DNA read from the CDR3 is TGCGCCAGCAGCCAAGAAGGGACTAGCGGGCTGTACGAG. Protein sequence: CASSQEGTSGLYE. The whole CDR3 protein is CASSQEGTSGLYEQYF.

The table lists this clone with many counts. One end of the junction does not line up with germline, which may come from a read error. The read ends 3 residues early relative to the CDR3; the germline J gene fills the gap. The V gene is TRBV4-2, the J gene TRBJ2-3; D remains unclear. The CDR3 has 17 amino acids. The germline gives CDR1 LGHNA, CDR2 YNFKEQ. Partial CDR3 DNA: TGCGCCAGCAGCCAAGATTTGGCATATCTGGGCACAGATACG. Protein product: CASSQDLAYLGTDT. The complete CDR3 protein is CASSQDLAYLGTDTQYF.

This clone was detected many times. The CDR3 end is not reached by the read, which stops 3 residues before it; the germline J gene fills it in. This chain links TRBV5-1 with TRBJ2-3; 13 positions match TRBD2. This CDR3 comprises 18 residues. Germline assignment: CDR1 SGHRS and CDR2 YFSETQ. With V trimmed by 1 base and J by 2 bases, 7 bases remained unmatched. The CDR3: CASSLFSGLAGTTDTQYF. The covered CDR3 bases are TGCGCCAGCAGCTTGTTTTCGGGACTAGCGGGGACCACAGATACG.

This clone appeared many times. The read is 3 residues too short to cover the CDR3 end, so that end is filled in from the germline J gene. The rearrangement joins TRBV5-1 to TRBJ2-1; weak D call: TRBD2 (6 bases). The germline V gene encodes CDR1 SGHRS and CDR2 YFSETQ. The CDR3 loop spans 16 amino acids. The V end lost 0 bases, the J end lost 3 bases, and 13 bases lay between the germline ends. CDR3 DNA (partial): TGCGCCAGCAGCTTGGGACTAGGTGGCCGCTACAATGAG. It is translated as CASSLGLGGRYNE. The complete CDR3 sequence is CASSLGLGGRYNEQFF.

This clone was seen repeatedly, ten times or more. CDR3 DNA, as far as it was read: TGTGCCAGTGGGAGGGGGACGGGGTCGGGTGGC. Residues: CASGRGTGSGG. The entire CDR3 protein is CASGRGTGSGGYTF. The chain couples TRBV11-2 to TRBJ1-2, with D possibly being TRBD1 (6 bases). The read gets to within 3 residues of the CDR3 end, and the germline J gene fills in the rest. From germline, CDR1 is SGHAT and CDR2 FQNNGV. There are 14 residues in the CDR3. Trimming took off 9 bases at V and 7 bases at J, with 21 bases between the two ends.

This clone was observed at least ten times. Coverage ceases 3 residues before the CDR3 finishes, and the germline J gene fills in the end. The chain is built from TRBV19 and TRBJ2-5; 7 nucleotides line up with TRBD1. The CDR3 is made up of 15 amino acids. J lost 1 base, V lost 3 bases, and 5 bases had no gene match. Germline values: CDR1 LNHDA, CDR2 SQIVND (reference sequence). CDR3: CASSIWGQTQETQYF. The part of the CDR3 DNA that was read is TGTGCCAGTAGTATTTGGGGACAGACCCAAGAGACC.

This clone was picked up many times. The junction shows a germline mismatch at one end, possibly a read error. The read terminates 3 residues before the CDR3 end, so the remaining end is supplied by the germline J gene. The chain uses TRBV4-2 and TRBJ1-6; 11 bases line up with TRBD1. There are 15 residues in the CDR3. The germline CDR1 and CDR2 sequences are LGHNA and YNFKEQ. The CDR3 spells CASSQEGTGGPPLHF. The CDR3 bases that were read are TGCGCCAGCAGCCAAGAAGGGACAGGGGGTCCACCC.

This clone was observed many times. Coverage ceases 3 residues before the CDR3 finishes, and the germline J gene fills in the end. The chain has TRBV14 and TRBJ2-3; the match to TRBD1 covers 9 bases. This CDR3 is 18 amino acids long. Germline V lookup: CDR1 SGHDN, CDR2 FVKESK. The CDR3 loop reads CASSQEIWRDRDSDAQYF. The part of the CDR3 DNA that was read is TGTGCCAGCAGCCAAGAGATTTGGAGGGACAGGGATTCTGATGCG.

This clone was seen at least ten times. The read finishes 3 residues shy of the CDR3 end, and the germline J gene is used to complete it. The chain combines TRBV5-1 with TRBJ1-2; possible D gene TRBD1, 6 bases. The CDR3 totals 14 residues. Germline CDR1 reads SGHRS; CDR2 reads YFSETQ. The CDR3 bases that were read are TGCGCCAGCAGCCTATCCGGACAGTCTGGGGGC. Encoded protein: CASSLSGQSGG. The whole CDR3 sequence is CASSLSGQSGGYTF.

This clone was observed many times. The sequenced CDR3 bases are TGCGCCAGCAGCCCTGGCCCCCCAGGTACAGATACG. Protein sequence: CASSPGPPGTDT. The CDR3 reads in full as CASSPGPPGTDTQYF. V is TRBV5-1 and J is TRBJ2-3; no definite D call. The CDR3 is cut off 3 residues early in the read; its end comes from the germline J gene. Between the trimmed V and J ends, which lost 4 bases and 3 bases, there was a span of 15 bases. CDR1 is SGHRS and CDR2 is YFSETQ in the germline V gene. The CDR3 has 15 amino acids.

This clone was recorded at least ten times. The observed sequence ends 3 residues before the CDR3 terminus, with the missing tail filled in from the germline J gene. J is TRBJ2-1 and V is TRBV13; D unclear. The V gene lost 5 bases and the J gene lost 4 bases, with 3 bases spanning the gap. The CDR3 sequence is 11 residues long. Germline V gives CDR1 PRHDT, CDR2 FYEKMQ (reference sequence). The covered CDR3 bases are TGTGCCAGCAGCACTTACAATGAG. Translation gives CASSTYNE. The complete CDR3 protein is CASSTYNEQFF. The entire variable domain, with the rest obtained from reference TRBV13 and TRBJ2-1, is as follows: AAGVIQSPRHLIKEKRETATLKCYPIPRHDTVYWYQQGPGQDPQFLISFYEKMQSDKGSIPDRFSAQQFSDYHSELNMSSLELGDSALYFCASSTYNEQFFGPGTRLTVL.

This clone was counted ten times or more. The sequenced fragment ends 3 residues before the CDR3 boundary, so the rest is inferred from the germline J gene. V is TRBV5-6 and J is TRBJ2-1; D is unresolved. Germline V gene lookup returns CDR1 SGHDT and CDR2 YYEEEE. V was cut by 2 bases and J by 6 bases, with 9 bases left in between. CDR3 size: 13 residues. CDR3 residues: CASSFLQINEQFF. The DNA read from the CDR3 is TGTGCCAGCAGCTTTTTACAGATCAATGAG.

This clone was found many times. The read terminates 3 residues before the CDR3 end, so the remaining end is supplied by the germline J gene. The V and J genes are TRBV7-9 and TRBJ2-1, with TRBD2 matching 10 bases. Looked up from germline, CDR1 is SEHNR and CDR2 is FQNEAQ (reference sequence). The CDR3 has 15 residues. The ends lost 0 bases at V and 7 bases at J; junction bases unmatched: 3. Here the CDR3 reads CASSLAELAGNEQFF. The sequenced CDR3 bases are TGTGCCAGCAGCTTAGCAGAACTAGCGGGAAATGAG.

This clone appeared many times. With the read ending 3 residues before the CDR3 end, the germline J gene is used to fill in that end. The chain uses TRBV18 and TRBJ1-3, with D possibly TRBD1 on 5 matching bases. Trimming removed 3 bases from V and 4 bases from J, with 10 bases in between. Germline V gene data show CDR1 as KGHSH and CDR2 as LQKENI. This CDR3 comprises 14 residues. Here the CDR3 reads CASSPNRSGNTIYF. Incomplete CDR3 DNA: TGTGCCAGCTCACCGAACAGGTCCGGAAACACC.

This clone was picked up many times. The read is 3 residues too short to cover the CDR3 end, so that end is filled in from the germline J gene. The J gene is TRBJ1-1, the V gene TRBV7-9; 10 bases agree with TRBD1. The CDR3 sequence is 13 residues long. V dropped 6 bases and J dropped 5; count of bases not matched to a gene: 3. The germline CDR1 and CDR2 sequences are SEHNR and FQNEAQ (reference sequence). Incomplete CDR3 DNA: TGTGCCAGCAGGGACAGGGGGGGAACTGAA. It encodes CASRDRGGTE. The CDR3 in its entirety is CASRDRGGTEAFF.

This clone was seen ten or more times. The CDR3 end lies 3 residues beyond the end of the read and is filled in from the germline J gene. The chain has TRBV2 and TRBJ1-2; TRBD1 matches at 8 bases. The V segment lost 6 bases and the J segment 2 bases; nucleotides outside the gene matches: 5. Germline V CDR1 and CDR2: SNHLY, FYNNEI. The CDR3 sequence is 14 residues long. The DNA read from the CDR3 is TGTGCCAGCAGCTCGCAGGGGGCGAACTATGGC. This translates into CASSSQGANYG. The CDR3 in its entirety is CASSSQGANYGYTF.

This clone was observed at least ten times. The CDR3 extends 3 residues past the end of the read, so its final part is completed from the germline J gene. The chain links TRBV13 to TRBJ2-1, with D unclear. The V end was cut by 3 bases, the J end by 6 bases, with 15 bases between. The CDR3 loop spans 15 amino acids. Germline V gene data show CDR1 as PRHDT and CDR2 as FYEKMQ (reference sequence). CDR3 in amino acids: CASSLFEARFNEQFF. The part of the CDR3 DNA that was read is TGTGCCAGCAGCTTGTTCGAGGCTCGCTTCAATGAG.

This clone was observed many times. The read stops 3 residues short of the end of the CDR3; the missing end is completed from the germline J gene. This chain links TRBV6-2 or TRBV6-3 with TRBJ2-5; the match to TRBD2 covers 7 bases. There are 13 residues in the CDR3. With 4 bases clipped from V and 4 bases from J, the junction kept 3 bases outside the gene matches. Germline V gene data show CDR1 as MNHEY and CDR2 as SVGEGT. The sequenced part of the CDR3 DNA is TGTGCCAGCAGTTTGCCTAGCGGAGAGACC. This translates into CASSLPSGET. The CDR3 reads in full as CASSLPSGETQYF.

Comments on this clone: The read terminates 3 residues before the CDR3 end, so the remaining end is supplied by the germline J gene. The chain is built from TRBV29-1 and TRBJ2-7; TRBD1 matches at 7 bases. CDR1 and CDR2 from the germline V gene are SQVTM and ANQGSEA. The trim removed 4 bases at V and 2 bases at J, leaving 5 bases unmatched. This CDR3 region has 13 residues. CDR3 DNA, as far as it was read: TGCAGCGTTGGCAGGGGGACCGCCTACGAG. The encoded protein is CSVGRGTAYE. The whole CDR3 protein reads CSVGRGTAYEQYF.

This clone was observed many times. The read halts 3 residues ahead of the CDR3 end, with the missing end drawn from the germline J gene. The chain has TRBV18 and TRBJ1-2; 7 positions agree with TRBD1. The ends lost 1 base at V and 4 bases at J; junction bases unmatched: 0. Germline V gives CDR1 KGHSH, CDR2 LQKENI. The CDR3 sequence is 13 residues long. The chain's CDR3 is CASSPRDSYGYTF. The sequenced CDR3 bases are TGTGCCAGCTCACCACGGGACAGCTATGGC.

At least ten counts were recorded for this clone. This CDR3 reads CASTLARSGRPSTDTQYF. The CDR3 bases that were read are TGCGCCAGCACCCTAGCCAGGAGTGGGAGGCCTAGCACAGATACG. The V gene is TRBV5-1, the J gene TRBJ2-3; D is possibly TRBD2 (6 bases). The CDR3 end falls 3 residues outside the read, so it is completed with the germline J gene. In germline, CDR1 is SGHRS, CDR2 YFSETQ. The CDR3 is 18 residues long. With 6 bases removed from V and 0 bases from J, the gap between germline ends came to 23 bases.

At least ten counts were recorded for this clone. The sequence runs out 3 residues before the end of the CDR3; the remainder is reconstructed from the germline J gene. The V call is TRBV5-1, the J call TRBJ2-5; 9 nucleotides align to TRBD2. V was pared by 5 bases and J by 5 bases, with 4 bases of the junction left unmatched. Per germline, CDR1 SGHRS and CDR2 YFSETQ. The CDR3 covers 13 residues. The CDR3 bases that were read are TGCGCCAGCAGGCTAGCGGGAACGGAGACC. It translates to CASRLAGTET. The whole CDR3 protein reads CASRLAGTETQYF.

This clone has ten or more counts. CDR3 DNA, as far as it was read: TGCAGCGTTGAATCGTGGACAGGGGGTAATCATGGC. Its protein product is CSVESWTGGNHG. The entire CDR3 is CSVESWTGGNHGYTF. This rearrangement joins TRBV29-1 to TRBJ1-2; 10 bases map to TRBD1. The read ends 3 residues early relative to the CDR3; the germline J gene fills the gap. This CDR3 has 15 residues. With V trimmed by 2 bases and J by 6 bases, 9 bases remained unmatched. The germline gives CDR1 SQVTM, CDR2 ANQGSEA.

The sample holds many counts of this clone. The missing CDR3 end, 3 residues past where the read stops, is filled in from the germline J gene. V usage is TRBV18 and J usage is TRBJ2-2; TRBD1 agrees at 10 bases. Looked up from germline, CDR1 is KGHSH and CDR2 is LQKENI. The J segment lost 2 bases and the V segment lost 3 bases, leaving 3 bases of the junction unmatched. The CDR3 is 16 residues long. The CDR3 DNA, read in part, is TGTGCCAGCTCACCGGACAGGGGGATAAACACCGGGGAG. It yields the protein CASSPDRGINTGE. The complete CDR3 protein is CASSPDRGINTGELFF.